This T cell receptor (beta chain) was captured by sequencing in a study of blood T cell repertoires in COVID-19. In the study overall: From the United States, Italy and Spain came samples of acute and convalescent COVID-19.

Seattle cases were enrolled at active infection and followed longitudinally. CDR3 length: 14 residues. CDR1 and CDR2 from the germline V gene are SGHAT and FQNNGV. Trimming cost V 1 base and J 7 bases; bases outside gene matches: 5. How the authors handled the data: Amplification from reference gene primers served as the basis for estimated nucleated cell counts. TCRdb's copy holds only in-frame clones and misses some; the assay was immunoSEQ multiplex PCR. V and J calls and clone size are given by that table; D and trimming were obtained from the DNA. The top ten hold 2.5% to 3% of the sample, which has 150,000 to 200,000 clones, around 84% seen once.

This chain links TRBV11-2 with TRBJ1-2, with 8 bases identical to TRBD1. What was sequenced was peripheral blood. This clonotype was obtained from an elderly woman with COVID-19, enrolled during active disease. CDR3 DNA: TGTGCCAGCAGCTTAGGACAGGGGACGAGTGGCTACACCTTC. It translates to CASSLGQGTSGYTF.